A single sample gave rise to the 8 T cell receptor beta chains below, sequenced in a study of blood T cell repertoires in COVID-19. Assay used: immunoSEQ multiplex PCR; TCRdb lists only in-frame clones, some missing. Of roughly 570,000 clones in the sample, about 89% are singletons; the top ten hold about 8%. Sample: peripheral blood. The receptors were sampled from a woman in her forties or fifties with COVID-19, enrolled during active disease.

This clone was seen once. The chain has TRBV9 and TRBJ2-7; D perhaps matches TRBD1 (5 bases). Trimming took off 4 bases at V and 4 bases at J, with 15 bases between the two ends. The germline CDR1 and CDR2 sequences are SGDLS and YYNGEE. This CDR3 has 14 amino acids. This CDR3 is CASSPGPQGYEQYF. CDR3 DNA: TGTGCCAGCAGCCCCGGTCCGCAGGGTTACGAGCAGTACTTC.

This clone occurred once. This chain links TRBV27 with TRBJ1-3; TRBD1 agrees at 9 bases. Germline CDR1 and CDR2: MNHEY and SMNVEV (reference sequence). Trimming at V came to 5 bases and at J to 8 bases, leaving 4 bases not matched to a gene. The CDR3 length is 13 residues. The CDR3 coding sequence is TGTGCCAGCAGTGCCCGACAGGGGGACACCATATATTTT. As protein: CASSARQGDTIYF.

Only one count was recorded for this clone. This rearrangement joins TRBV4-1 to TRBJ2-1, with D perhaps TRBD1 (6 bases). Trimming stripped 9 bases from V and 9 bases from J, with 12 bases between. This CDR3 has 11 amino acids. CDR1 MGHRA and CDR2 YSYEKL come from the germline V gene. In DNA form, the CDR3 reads TGCGCCAGTTTACAGGGTATTGAGCAGTTCTTC. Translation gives CASLQGIEQFF.

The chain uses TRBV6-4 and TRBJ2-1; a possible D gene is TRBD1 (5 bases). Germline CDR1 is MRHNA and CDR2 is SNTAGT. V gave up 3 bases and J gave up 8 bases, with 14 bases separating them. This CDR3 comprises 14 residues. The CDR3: CASSDQPGNYEQFF. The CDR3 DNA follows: TGTGCCAGCAGTGATCAACCAGGGAATTATGAGCAGTTCTTC.

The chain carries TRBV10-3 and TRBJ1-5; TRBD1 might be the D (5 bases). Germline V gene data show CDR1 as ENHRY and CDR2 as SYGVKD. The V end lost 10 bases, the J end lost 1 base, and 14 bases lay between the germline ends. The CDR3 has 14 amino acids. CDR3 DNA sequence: TGTGCCACGCGACGGGGGGAGAGCAATCAGCCCCAGCATTTT. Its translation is CATRRGESNQPQHF.

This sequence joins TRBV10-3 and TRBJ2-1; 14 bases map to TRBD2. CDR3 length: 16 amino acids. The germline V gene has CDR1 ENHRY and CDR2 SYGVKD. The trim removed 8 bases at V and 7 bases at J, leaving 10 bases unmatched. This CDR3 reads CAIYEPTSGGGNEQFF. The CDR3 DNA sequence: TGTGCCATCTACGAACCGACTAGCGGGGGGGGAAATGAGCAGTTCTTC.

CDR3 in amino acids: CASSAAVNRNTGELFF. In nucleotides, the CDR3 is TGTGCCAGCAGCGCAGCGGTAAACCGGAACACCGGGGAGCTGTTTTTT. The chain couples TRBV5-4 to TRBJ2-2; maybe TRBD2 (5 bases). This CDR3 is built from 16 residues. The germline CDR1 and CDR2 sequences are SGHNT and YYREEE (reference sequence). The ends were cut back, 4 bases at V and 1 base at J, with 14 bases in the middle.

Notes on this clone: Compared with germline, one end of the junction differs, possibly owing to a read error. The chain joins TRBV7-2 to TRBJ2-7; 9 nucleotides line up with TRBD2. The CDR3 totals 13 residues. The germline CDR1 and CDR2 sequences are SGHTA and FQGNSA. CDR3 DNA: TGTGCCAGCAGCCTAGCGGGGCCCTACGAGCAGTACTTC. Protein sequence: CASSLAGPYEQYF.